This paragraph covers one T cell receptor beta chain sequence. The diagnostic basis comprised clinical symptoms, serum thyroxine and TRAb, thyroid ultrasound and orbital computed tomography. The data are from a study of T cells in Graves' hyperthyroidism and ophthalmopathy. The investigators amplified TCR beta CDR3 regions from RNA transcripts. First-round RT-PCR targeting the TCR CDR3 was performed with the HTBI primer set. From the multiplex PCR reads, TCRdb called clonotypes with MiXCR, one entry per CDR3 protein. The sample gives roughly 180,000 distinct CDR3 sequences, about a sixth of which show up once; approximately 28% is in the top ten. This CDR3 has 15 amino acids. Germline V lookup: CDR1 MDHEN, CDR2 SYDVKM. J lost 3 bases, V lost 5 bases, and 4 bases had no gene match.

The chain employs TRBV28 and TRBJ2-2, with TRBD2 identical over 9 bases. Sequenced input: blood. This TCR derives from a woman between 45 and 65 years old with Graves' hyperthyroidism. The CDR3 bases are TGTGCCAGCAGTCCGACTAGCGGTTACACCGGGGAGCTGTTTTTT. Protein: CASSPTSGYTGELFF.